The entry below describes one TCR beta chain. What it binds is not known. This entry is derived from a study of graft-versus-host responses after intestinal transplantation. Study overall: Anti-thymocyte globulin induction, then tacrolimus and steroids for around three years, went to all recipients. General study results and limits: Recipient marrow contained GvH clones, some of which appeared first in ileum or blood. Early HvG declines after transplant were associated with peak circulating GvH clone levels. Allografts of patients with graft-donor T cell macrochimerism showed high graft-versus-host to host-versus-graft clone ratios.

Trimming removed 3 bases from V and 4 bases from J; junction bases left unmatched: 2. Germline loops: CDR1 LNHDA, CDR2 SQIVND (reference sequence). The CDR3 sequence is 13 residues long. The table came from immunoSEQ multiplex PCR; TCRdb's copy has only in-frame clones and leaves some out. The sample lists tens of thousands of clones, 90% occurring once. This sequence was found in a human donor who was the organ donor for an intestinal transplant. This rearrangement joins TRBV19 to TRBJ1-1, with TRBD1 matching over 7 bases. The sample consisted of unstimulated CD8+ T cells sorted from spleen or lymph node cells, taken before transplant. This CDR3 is CASSMGQITEAFF. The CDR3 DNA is TGTGCCAGTAGTATGGGACAGATCACTGAAGCTTTCTTT.